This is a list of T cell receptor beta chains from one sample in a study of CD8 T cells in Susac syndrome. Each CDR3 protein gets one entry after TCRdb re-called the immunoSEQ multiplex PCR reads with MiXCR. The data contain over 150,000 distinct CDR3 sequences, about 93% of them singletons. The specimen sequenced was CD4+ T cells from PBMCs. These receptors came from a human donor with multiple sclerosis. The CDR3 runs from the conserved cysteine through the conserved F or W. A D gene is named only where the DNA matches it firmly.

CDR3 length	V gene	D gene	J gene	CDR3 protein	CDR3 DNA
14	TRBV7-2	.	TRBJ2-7	CASSLGGSPNEQYF	TGTGCCAGCAGCTTAGGTGGGAGCCCCAACGAGCAGTACTTC
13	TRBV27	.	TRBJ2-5	CASSFSVGETQYF	TGTGCCAGCAGCTTCTCCGTAGGAGAGACCCAGTACTTC
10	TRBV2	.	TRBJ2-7	CAMTPGEQYF	TGTGCCATGACTCCGGGCGAGCAGTACTTC
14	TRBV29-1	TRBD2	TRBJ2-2	CSVESGIRTGELFF	TGCAGCGTTGAAAGCGGGATAAGGACCGGGGAGCTGTTTTTT
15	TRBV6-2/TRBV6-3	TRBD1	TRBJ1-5	CASSPRDRSHQPQHF	TGTGCCAGCAGTCCCCGGGACAGGTCCCATCAGCCCCAGCATTTT
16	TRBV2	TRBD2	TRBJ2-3	CASSEGTSGPTDTQYF	TGTGCCAGCAGTGAGGGGACTAGCGGGCCCACAGATACGCAGTATTTT
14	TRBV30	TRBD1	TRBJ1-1	CACLRQGANTEAFF	TGTGCCTGCCTTCGGCAGGGGGCGAACACTGAAGCTTTCTTT
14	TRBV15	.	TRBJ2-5	CATSRDTSQETQYF	TGTGCCACCAGCAGGGACACCTCCCAAGAGACCCAGTACTTC
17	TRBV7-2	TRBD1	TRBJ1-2	CASSLGRGGQGGYGYTF	TGTGCCAGCAGCTTAGGTCGGGGGGGACAGGGAGGCTATGGCTACACCTTC
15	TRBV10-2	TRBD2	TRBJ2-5	CASSGPREGQETQYF	TGCGCCAGCAGTGGGCCGCGGGAGGGCCAAGAGACCCAGTACTTC
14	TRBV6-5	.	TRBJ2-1	CASRKLTVYNEQFF	TGTGCCAGCAGAAAACTGACAGTGTACAATGAGCAGTTCTTC
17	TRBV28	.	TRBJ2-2	CASNGAWGLRWTGELFF	TGTGCCAGCAATGGGGCATGGGGGCTCCGTTGGACCGGGGAGCTGTTTTTT
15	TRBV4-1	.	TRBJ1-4	CASSQAWGPREKLFF	TGCGCCAGCAGCCAAGCCTGGGGACCGAGAGAAAAACTGTTTTTT
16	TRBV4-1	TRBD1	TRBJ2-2	CASSPTGQGGTGELFF	TGCGCCAGCAGCCCAACTGGACAGGGCGGCACCGGGGAGCTGTTTTTT
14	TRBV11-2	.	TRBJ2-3	CASSFRLHTDTQYF	TGTGCCAGCAGCTTCAGACTTCACACAGATACGCAGTATTTT
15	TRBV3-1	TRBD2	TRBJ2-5	CASSHSGRARETQYF	TGTGCCAGCAGCCACAGCGGGAGGGCCCGGGAGACCCAGTACTTC
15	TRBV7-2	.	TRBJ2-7	CASSLAGAVAYEQYF	TGTGCCAGCAGCTTAGCGGGAGCGGTTGCCTACGAGCAGTACTTC
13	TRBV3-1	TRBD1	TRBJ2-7	CASSQDSTGERYF	TGTGCCAGCAGCCAAGATTCTACAGGGGAAAGGTACTTC